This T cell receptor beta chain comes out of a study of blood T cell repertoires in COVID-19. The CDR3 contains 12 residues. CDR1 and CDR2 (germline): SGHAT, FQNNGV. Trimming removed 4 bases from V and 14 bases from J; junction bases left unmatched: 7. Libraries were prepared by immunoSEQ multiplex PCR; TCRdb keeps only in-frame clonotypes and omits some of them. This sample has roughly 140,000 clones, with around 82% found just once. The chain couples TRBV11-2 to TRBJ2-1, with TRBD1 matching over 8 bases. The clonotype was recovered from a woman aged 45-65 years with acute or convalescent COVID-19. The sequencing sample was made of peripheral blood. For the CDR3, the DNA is TGTGCCAGCAGCTCCGCAGGGGGCGCGAAGTTCTTC. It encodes CASSSAGGAKFF.